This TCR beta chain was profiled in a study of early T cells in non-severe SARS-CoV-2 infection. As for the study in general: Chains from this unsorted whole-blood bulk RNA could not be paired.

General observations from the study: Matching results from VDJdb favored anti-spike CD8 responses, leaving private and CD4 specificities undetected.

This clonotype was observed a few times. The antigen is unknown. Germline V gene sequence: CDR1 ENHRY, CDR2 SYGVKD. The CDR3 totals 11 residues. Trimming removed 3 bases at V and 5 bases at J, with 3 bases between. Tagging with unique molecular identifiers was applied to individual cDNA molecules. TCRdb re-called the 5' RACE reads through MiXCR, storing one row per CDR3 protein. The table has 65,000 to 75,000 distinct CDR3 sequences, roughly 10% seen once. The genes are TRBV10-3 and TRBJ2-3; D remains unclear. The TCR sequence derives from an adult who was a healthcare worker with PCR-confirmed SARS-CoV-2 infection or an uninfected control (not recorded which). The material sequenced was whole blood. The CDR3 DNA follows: TGTGCCATCAGTGAAGTAGATACGCAGTATTTT. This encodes CAISEVDTQYF.